This TCR beta chain was recorded in a study of blood T cells in healthy people across ages. A second about 7 to 12 cycle PCR used barcoded and J-beta primers. TCRdb re-called the 5' RACE reads with MiXCR, one entry per CDR3 protein. The table records around 1,900,000 distinct CDR3 sequences, 35% to 50% of them present only once. The CDR3 covers 15 residues. Germline V CDR1 and CDR2: SGHTA, FQGNSA. V lost 5 bases, J lost 1 base, and 13 bases lay in between. This clonotype was detected a few times. This clonotype was sampled from a human donor in good health. The V gene is TRBV7-2, the J gene TRBJ2-3, with D perhaps being TRBD1 or TRBD2 (5 bases each). Sequenced input: blood. CDR3 region: CASSRGPSGTDTQYF. The CDR3 DNA reads TGTGCCAGCAGCAGGGGACCCAGCGGCACAGATACGCAGTATTTT.